Below are 30 T cell receptor beta chains sequenced from a single sample in a study of blood T cell repertoires in COVID-19. Data came from immunoSEQ multiplex PCR; TCRdb stores just in-frame clones and leaves some out. Found here are about 110,000 clones, approximately 90% of them singletons; the top ten hold approximately 4.4%. The specimen was peripheral blood. The source is a woman between 50 and 59 years old with acute or convalescent COVID-19.

This clone showed up just once. The genes are TRBV7-9 and TRBJ2-1; 8 bases align to TRBD2. The germline V gene has CDR1 SEHNR and CDR2 FQNEAQ (reference sequence). With 3 bases clipped from V and 16 bases from J, the junction kept 8 bases outside the gene matches. The CDR3 is 12 residues long. In DNA, the CDR3 is TGTGCCAGCAGCTTTGCTACTAGCGGATCCTTCTTC. Translation: CASSFATSGSFF.

This sequence joins TRBV5-6 and TRBJ1-5; D perhaps matches TRBD1 (5 bases). Deletions cut 4 bases from V and 3 bases from J, with 23 bases between. The length of the CDR3 is 18 residues. Germline values: CDR1 SGHDT, CDR2 YYEEEE. CDR3 in amino acids: CASSDSNAGIGVNQPQHF. The CDR3 nucleotides read TGTGCCAGCAGCGATTCTAATGCGGGGATAGGGGTCAATCAGCCCCAGCATTTT.

This clone appeared once. At one boundary the junction diverges from the germline segment, which might be a read error. The chain carries TRBV19 and TRBJ2-4; the match to TRBD1 covers 7 bases. Germline assignment: CDR1 LNHDA and CDR2 SQIVND (reference sequence). CDR3 length: 17 amino acids. The CDR3: CAGSTTPPGTAPNIQYF. The DNA of the CDR3 is TGTGCCGGTAGTACCACACCACCCGGGACAGCCCCAAACATTCAGTACTTC.

The gene calls are TRBV5-4 and TRBJ2-3, with D possibly matching TRBD2 (6 bases). The CDR3 is made up of 15 amino acids. Between the trimmed V and J ends, which lost 0 bases and 3 bases, there was a span of 11 bases. Germline CDR1 SGHNT, CDR2 YYREEE (reference sequence). This chain's CDR3 is CASSLAGRGTDTQYF. The CDR3 DNA sequence: TGTGCCAGCAGCTTGGCGGGGCGGGGTACAGATACGCAGTATTTT.

This chain uses TRBV15 with TRBJ2-5; D possibly corresponds to TRBD1 (5 bases). V was pared by 6 bases and J by 2 bases, with 13 bases between. Germline values: CDR1 LNHNV, CDR2 YYDKDF (reference sequence). There are 14 residues in the CDR3. The CDR3, as DNA: TGTGCCACCAGACTCTCGACAGATCAAGAGACCCAGTACTTC. Translated: CATRLSTDQETQYF.

The chain carries TRBV2 and TRBJ1-2; 7 positions agree with TRBD1. The V segment lost 5 bases and the J segment 3 bases; nucleotides outside the gene matches: 3. The V gene's germline CDR1 is SNHLY and CDR2 FYNNEI. This CDR3 comprises 13 residues. The CDR3 DNA follows: TGTGCCAGCAGTTCTACAGGGGACTATGGCTACACCTTC. Its protein product is CASSSTGDYGYTF.

The rearrangement uses TRBV15 and TRBJ2-7, with D tentatively TRBD2 (6 bases). CDR1 is LNHNV, CDR2 YYDKDF, per germline (reference sequence). Trimming left V 5 bases short and J 0 bases short, with 8 bases between. This CDR3 comprises 13 residues. CDR3 nucleotide sequence: TGTGCCACCAGCCGGGGGTACTCCTACGAGCAGTACTTC. This gives the protein CATSRGYSYEQYF.

This clone has only one observation. This sequence joins TRBV24-1 and TRBJ2-2; perhaps TRBD2 as D (6 bases). In germline, CDR1 is KGHDR, CDR2 SFDVKD. The CDR3 runs 15 residues. The V gene lost 5 bases and the J gene lost 0 bases, with 9 bases spanning the gap. DNA for the CDR3: TGTGCCACCAGTGTTGCGGGGACGAACACCGGGGAGCTGTTTTTT. Amino acid sequence: CATSVAGTNTGELFF.

The rearrangement uses TRBV27 and TRBJ2-7; D not resolved. Per germline, CDR1 MNHEY and CDR2 SMNVEV (reference sequence). The germline V and J ends were trimmed by 6 bases and 1 base, with 16 bases remaining between them. The CDR3 covers 15 residues. The CDR3 region has the DNA TGTGCCAGCAGCCCCGCCGGCTCGGAGTCCTACGAGCAGTACTTC. Residues: CASSPAGSESYEQYF.

This rearrangement joins TRBV20-1 to TRBJ1-2; TRBD1 aligns across 7 bases. The ends lost 6 bases at V and 6 bases at J; junction bases unmatched: 4. CDR1 and CDR2 from the germline V gene are DFQATT and SNEGSKA (reference sequence). This CDR3 is built from 11 residues. The CDR3 bases are TGCAGTGCCCGACAGGGAGATGGCTACACCTTC. This gives the protein CSARQGDGYTF.

This chain uses TRBV11-2 with TRBJ2-1, with D perhaps TRBD2 (6 bases). Germline V gene data show CDR1 as SGHAT and CDR2 as FQNNGV. This CDR3 comprises 15 residues. Trimming shortened V by 7 bases and J by 0 bases, and 13 bases separated the two germline ends. The CDR3: CASKKLASSYNEQFF. The CDR3 nucleotides read TGTGCCAGCAAAAAACTAGCAAGCTCCTACAATGAGCAGTTCTTC. Complete variable domain (other parts from reference TRBV11-2 and TRBJ2-1): EAGVAQSPRYKIIEKRQSVAFWCNPISGHATLYWYQQILGQGPKLLIQFQNNGVVDDSQLPKDRFSAERLKGVDSTLKIQPAKLEDSAVYLCASKKLASSYNEQFFGPGTRLTVL.

The chain links TRBV25-1 to TRBJ2-5; D unresolved. The germline V gene encodes CDR1 MGHDK and CDR2 SYGVNS. The CDR3 is made up of 12 amino acids. CDR3 region: CPGQRGQETQYF. The CDR3 coding sequence is TGTCCTGGCCAGAGAGGTCAAGAGACCCAGTACTTC.

J is TRBJ2-1 and V is TRBV7-6; TRBD2 agrees at 10 bases. The CDR3 spans 15 residues. The V and J ends lost 6 bases and 2 bases, in that order; junction bases with no gene match: 4. Per germline, CDR1 SGHVS and CDR2 FNYEAQ. Here the CDR3 DNA reads TGTGCCAGCAGAGATCTAGCGGGGGCCTACAATGAGCAGTTCTTC. Amino acid sequence: CASRDLAGAYNEQFF.

In its sample, this clone was seen a few times. The V and J genes are TRBV9 and TRBJ2-3, with TRBD1 matching 8 bases. This CDR3 contains 14 residues. The ends lost 3 bases at V and 6 bases at J; junction bases unmatched: 6. In germline, CDR1 is SGDLS, CDR2 YYNGEE. The CDR3 sequence: CASSAQGAKDTQYF. CDR3 bases: TGTGCCAGCAGCGCGCAGGGGGCGAAGGATACGCAGTATTTT.

This chain links TRBV5-1 with TRBJ1-1, with D perhaps matching TRBD1 (6 bases). Germline assignment: CDR1 SGHRS and CDR2 YFSETQ. Trimming took 0 bases from V and 6 from J, leaving 9 bases between them. The CDR3 is made up of 13 amino acids. The CDR3 here is CASSLGGGAEAFF. The CDR3 nucleotides are TGCGCCAGCAGCTTGGGAGGGGGAGCTGAAGCTTTCTTT.

The gene calls are TRBV2 and TRBJ2-7; 11 nucleotides align to TRBD1. CDR3 length: 14 residues. Germline V gene data show CDR1 as SNHLY and CDR2 as FYNNEI. V gave up 6 bases and J gave up 3 bases; unmatched junction bases: 4. The CDR3: CASSLGTGGYEQYF. Here the CDR3 DNA reads TGTGCCAGCAGCCTCGGGACAGGGGGCTACGAGCAGTACTTC.

V and J are TRBV19 and TRBJ2-2; 7 bases map to TRBD1. Per germline, CDR1 LNHDA and CDR2 SQIVND (reference sequence). The CDR3 length is 16 residues. Trimming took 3 bases from V and 1 from J; bases not matched to a gene: 5. CDR3 sequence (DNA): TGTGCCAGTAGTATCACCCGGACAGGGAACACCGGGGAGCTGTTTTTT. Translation: CASSITRTGNTGELFF.

Note on this clone: One end of the junction does not line up with germline, which may come from a read error. The chain employs TRBV15 and TRBJ2-7; a weak D match, TRBD2 (6 bases). From germline, CDR1 is LNHNV and CDR2 YYDKDF (reference sequence). This CDR3 region has 15 residues. Written as DNA, the CDR3 is TGTGCCGCCAGCAGGGTAGGGATCGGGGGCTACGAGCAGTACTTC. Its translation: CAASRVGIGGYEQYF. Using reference TRBV15 and TRBJ2-7 for the parts outside the CDR3, the full variable domain is DAMVIQNPRYQVTQFGKPVTLSCSQTLNHNVMYWYQQKSSQAPKLLFHYYDKDFNNEADTPDNFQSRRPNTSFCFLDIRSPGLGDTAMYLCAASRVGIGGYEQYFGPGTRLTVT.

This chain links TRBV20-1 with TRBJ1-1, with unresolved D. The CDR3 consists of 12 residues. Looked up from germline, CDR1 is DFQATT and CDR2 is SNEGSKA (reference sequence). V lost 3 bases and J 5 bases, leaving 10 bases between the germline ends. CDR3 protein: CSASGGGTEAFF. The CDR3 DNA reads TGCAGTGCTAGTGGTGGAGGAACTGAAGCTTTCTTT.

CDR3 sequence reads: CASSLTGGDPGYTF. CDR3 DNA sequence: TGTGCCAGCAGCTTAACTGGAGGAGATCCGGGCTACACCTTC. This chain uses TRBV7-3 with TRBJ1-2, with D hard to call. This CDR3 contains 14 residues. V gave up 0 bases and J gave up 8 bases, with 13 bases separating them. From germline, CDR1 is SGHTA and CDR2 FQGTGA. Full variable domain (remainder filled in from reference TRBV7-3 and TRBJ1-2): GAGVSQTPSNKVTEKGKYVELRCDPISGHTALYWYRQSLGQGPEFLIYFQGTGAADDSGLPNDRFFAVRPEGSVSTLKIQRTERGDSAVYLCASSLTGGDPGYTFGSGTRLTVV.

V and J are TRBV18 and TRBJ1-2; D unclear. This CDR3 is 14 amino acids long. V shed 3 bases and J shed 4 bases, with 12 bases lying between them. The V gene's germline CDR1 is KGHSH and CDR2 LQKENI. The CDR3 here is CASSPPLHSYGYTF. CDR3 in DNA: TGTGCCAGCTCACCCCCGCTCCACAGCTATGGCTACACCTTC.

The rearrangement joins TRBV28 to TRBJ2-7; D uncertain. The V end lost 5 bases, the J end lost 3 bases, and 5 bases lay between the germline ends. This CDR3 region has 11 residues. Germline-derived CDR1 and CDR2 are MDHEN and SYDVKM. CDR3: CASSPLYEQYF. The DNA of the CDR3 is TGTGCCAGCAGTCCCCTCTACGAGCAGTACTTC.

V is TRBV2 and J is TRBJ2-1; 9 nucleotides agree with TRBD2. The CDR3 spans 14 residues. With 5 bases clipped from V and 6 bases from J, the junction kept 5 bases outside the gene matches. Germline V lookup: CDR1 SNHLY, CDR2 FYNNEI. CDR3 nucleotide sequence: TGTGCCAGCAGTTCTAGCGGGATGGCCAATGAGCAGTTCTTC. Translated, it gives CASSSSGMANEQFF.

The chain joins TRBV4-1 to TRBJ1-3; D unclear. The CDR3 runs 15 residues. Germline V lookup: CDR1 MGHRA, CDR2 YSYEKL. Trimming shortened V by 0 bases and J by 9 bases, and 15 bases separated the two germline ends. CDR3 in amino acids: CASSQDFGSASTIYF. The DNA of the CDR3 is TGCGCCAGCAGCCAAGACTTTGGCAGCGCCAGCACCATATATTTT.

The genes are TRBV20-1 and TRBJ2-5; the D is unclear. The ends were cut back, 7 bases at V and 3 bases at J, with 9 bases in the middle. CDR3 size: 11 residues. Per germline, CDR1 DFQATT and CDR2 SNEGSKA (reference sequence). The CDR3 region is CSGWLEETQYF. As DNA, the CDR3 is TGCAGTGGATGGCTGGAAGAGACCCAGTACTTC.

The chain carries TRBV4-3 and TRBJ2-3; weak D call: TRBD1 (6 bases). The CDR3 sequence is 18 residues long. Germline-derived CDR1 and CDR2 are LGHNA and YSLEER. Trimming left V 0 bases short and J 2 bases short, with 18 bases between. The chain's CDR3 is CASSQDLSGDTHTDTQYF. The CDR3 DNA reads TGCGCCAGCAGCCAAGATCTCTCTGGGGACACACACACAGATACGCAGTATTTT.

This chain connects TRBV19 to TRBJ1-5, with TRBD1 identical over 7 bases. The V segment lost 9 bases and the J segment 1 base; nucleotides outside the gene matches: 6. The CDR3 length is 14 residues. Germline CDR1 reads LNHDA; CDR2 reads SQIVND (reference sequence). CDR3 region: CASAQGVSNQPQHF. As DNA, the CDR3 is TGTGCCAGCGCTCAGGGGGTGAGCAATCAGCCCCAGCATTTT.

This chain uses TRBV28 with TRBJ1-1; D might be TRBD1 (6 bases). Germline CDR1 and CDR2: MDHEN and SYDVKM. The V end was cut by 5 bases, the J end by 0 bases, with 16 bases between. This CDR3 has 16 amino acids. CDR3 nucleotide sequence: TGTGCCAGCAGTCCCTCCGAGGGGGTTATGAACACTGAAGCTTTCTTT. Encoded protein: CASSPSEGVMNTEAFF.

The rearrangement joins TRBV7-2 to TRBJ2-1, with D unresolved. This CDR3 has 15 amino acids. V was trimmed by 5 bases and J by 0 bases, leaving 11 bases between them. Germline CDR1 SGHTA, CDR2 FQGNSA. The CDR3: CASSHEKSSYNEQFF. In nucleotides, the CDR3 is TGTGCCAGCAGCCACGAGAAGAGCTCCTACAATGAGCAGTTCTTC.

Only one count was recorded for this clone. Here the CDR3 DNA reads TGTGCCAGCAGTGAATGGACAGGACTCTTCTATGGCTACACCTTC. This codes for CASSEWTGLFYGYTF. The rearrangement uses TRBV25-1 and TRBJ1-2; 7 nucleotides align to TRBD1. This CDR3 is built from 15 residues. Germline V gene sequence: CDR1 MGHDK, CDR2 SYGVNS. V lost 1 base, J lost 4 bases, and 6 bases stayed unmatched.